These 30 T cell receptor beta chains came from one sample sequenced in a study of tissue T cells after allogeneic stem cell transplantation (dated by TCRdb to between 2022 and 2023). Library preparation employed the immunoSEQ multiplex PCR assay. Imported from immuneACCESS, the table was reduced by TCRdb to in-frame sequences with V and J called. These copies leave out some clones; in studies compared against another copy, an unresolved V gene accounts for under half, and the cause of the remainder is not known. Across this sample there are more than 6,000 clones, with under 35% seen only once. The biggest ten clones account for 5% to 7% of the sample. The time point tag for this specimen amounts to: mouse harvest day 14 after allogeneic transplant. Each mouse graft, delivered by tail vein injection, combined 10^6 splenic CD5+ T cells with 10^7 T-cell-depleted bone marrow cells. The sample consisted of skin. Receptor source: a female BALB/c mouse given C57BL/6 T cells with graft-versus-host disease after an allogeneic hematopoietic cell transplant.

Only a few counts were recorded for this clone. Genes and germline come from the mouse. The CDR3 extends 1 residue past the end of the read, so its final part is completed from the germline J gene. The genes are TRBV23 and TRBJ2-7; TRBD2, the D gene given by the table, was not confirmed from the DNA. The CDR3 runs 14 residues. Germline V gene lookup returns CDR1 KGHTA and CDR2 FQNQQP. The CDR3 bases that were read are TGCTCCAGCAGTCAATCCCTGGGGGGCTATGAACAGTAC. Its translation is CSSSQSLGGYEQY. The whole CDR3 protein is CSSSQSLGGYEQYF.

Worth noting for this clone: Mouse gene names apply. The observed sequence ends 1 residue before the CDR3 terminus, with the missing tail filled in from the germline J gene. The rearrangement joins TRBV23 to TRBJ2-5. The CDR3 consists of 14 residues. The germline gives CDR1 KGHTA, CDR2 FQNQQP. The DNA read from the CDR3 is TGCTCCAGCAGTCAACAGGGGGGGCAAGACACCCAGTAC. Encoded protein: CSSSQQGGQDTQY. The complete CDR3 reads CSSSQQGGQDTQYF.

As concerns this clone: The genes are named according to mouse. The CDR3 end lies 1 residue beyond the end of the read and is filled in from the germline J gene. V gene TRBV12-2 combines with J gene TRBJ2-5; weak D call: TRBD1 (5 bases). Germline V gene data show CDR1 as SGHLS and CDR2 as HYDKME. This CDR3 is 14 amino acids long. Trimming took 0 bases from V and 3 from J, leaving 9 bases between them. The CDR3 reads CASSLEGRQDTQYF. The DNA read from the CDR3 is TGTGCCAGCTCTCTCGAGGGGAGGCAAGACACCCAGTAC.

To note about this clone: Mouse gene names apply. Incomplete CDR3 DNA: TGTGCCAGCAGCCAGGAACTCGGAAACACCTTGTAC. Its translation is CASSQELGNTLY. The complete CDR3 reads CASSQELGNTLYF. The J gene is TRBJ2-4, the V gene TRBV5; D unresolved. The read stops 1 residue short of the end of the CDR3; the missing end is completed from the germline J gene. Germline V lookup: CDR1 LGHNA, CDR2 YNLKQL (reference sequence). This CDR3 is 13 amino acids long. Trimming took off 3 bases at V and 5 bases at J, with 9 bases between the two ends.

Relative to its sample, this clone is medium-sized. The gene names given are mouse names. The read gets to within 1 residue of the CDR3 end, and the germline J gene fills in the rest. The chain uses TRBV23 and TRBJ2-7; the table's D call TRBD1 went unverified against the DNA. Germline assignment: CDR1 KGHTA and CDR2 FQNQQP. This CDR3 has 12 amino acids. The covered CDR3 bases are TGCTCCAGCAGCCGGGACAGTGGCGAACAGTAC. It is translated as CSSSRDSGEQY. In full, the CDR3 reads CSSSRDSGEQYF.

A few counts support this clone. Genes and germline come from the mouse. The CDR3 extends 1 residue past the end of the read, so its final part is completed from the germline J gene. The chain recombines TRBV15 with TRBJ1-6, with a weak D call TRBD1 (6 bases). TRBJ1-6 is sorted into the ORF group, with uncertain function. CDR3 length equals 13 residues. V lost 4 bases to trimming and J lost 8 bases, with 9 bases between them. Germline CDR1 reads SGHND; CDR2 reads FRSKSL. The CDR3 here is CASSSSGDSPLYF. CDR3 bases read: TGTGCCAGCAGTTCCTCAGGGGATTCGCCCCTCTAC.

As to this clone: Genes and germline are mouse. The read ends 1 residue before the CDR3 terminus; that terminus is restored from the germline J gene. The chain links TRBV2 to TRBJ2-5, with 7 nucleotides matching TRBD2. The CDR3 length is 14 residues. The germline V gene has CDR1 LGHNA and CDR2 YSYQKL. The trim removed 4 bases at V and 1 base at J, leaving 2 bases unmatched. Incomplete CDR3 DNA: TGTGCCAGCAGCCGACTGGGCGACCAAGACACCCAGTAC. This encodes CASSRLGDQDTQY. The full CDR3 protein is CASSRLGDQDTQYF.

This clone showed up just once. Mouse gene names apply. The missing CDR3 end, 1 residue past where the read stops, is filled in from the germline J gene. The chain carries TRBV16 and TRBJ2-5; TRBD2 matches 9 bases. V shed 1 base and J 5 bases; nucleotides not matched to a gene: 4. From germline, CDR1 is SGHSA and CDR2 FRNQAP. The CDR3 consists of 15 residues. CDR3 protein: CASSLVGGRGDTQYF. The DNA read from the CDR3 is TGTGCAAGCAGCTTAGTGGGGGGGCGCGGAGACACCCAGTAC. Based on the CDR3 plus reference TRBV16 and TRBJ2-5, the full variable domain is NAGVIQTPRHKVTGKGQEATLWCEPISGHSAVFWYRQTIVQGLEFLTYFRNQAPIDDSGMPKERFSAQMPNQSHSTLKIQSTQPQDSAVYLCASSLVGGRGDTQYFGPGTRLLVL.

A note on this clone: Gene names and germline refer to mouse. The CDR3 end lies 1 residue beyond the end of the read and is filled in from the germline J gene. The J gene is TRBJ2-3, the V gene TRBV15; D ambiguous. CDR1 and CDR2 from the germline V gene are SGHND and FRSKSL. The CDR3 has 12 residues. Trimming cost V 4 bases and J 1 base, with 3 bases left between them. The CDR3 sequence is CASSWGAETLYF. The sequenced part of the CDR3 DNA is TGTGCCAGCAGTTGGGGTGCAGAAACGCTGTAT.

This clone was seen only once. The junction shows a germline mismatch at one end, possibly a read error. The gene symbols are mouse symbols. The read terminates 1 residue before the CDR3 end, so the remaining end is supplied by the germline J gene. The V gene is TRBV13-1, the J gene TRBJ2-7; no definite D call. The CDR3 contains 13 residues. CDR1 and CDR2 (germline): NSHNY, SYGAGN. The covered CDR3 bases are TGTGCCAGCGGTGATCACAGCTCCTATGAACAGTAC. Translation gives CASGDHSSYEQY. The complete CDR3 protein is CASGDHSSYEQYF.

As concerns this clone: Genes and germline come from the mouse. The read ends 1 residue early relative to the CDR3; the germline J gene fills the gap. The V call is TRBV13-3, the J call TRBJ2-1; TRBD2 matches at 9 bases. Per the germline V gene, CDR1 is NNHDY and CDR2 is SYVADS. The CDR3 is 14 amino acids. The trim removed 7 bases at V and 3 bases at J, leaving 5 bases unmatched. Partial CDR3 DNA: TGTGCCAGCGGAAAGGGACTGGGCTATGCTGAGCAGTTC. As protein: CASGKGLGYAEQF. The full CDR3 protein is CASGKGLGYAEQFF.

In its sample, this clone was seen once. Germline and genes here are mouse. The read stops 1 residue short of the end of the CDR3; the missing end is completed from the germline J gene. The chain is built from TRBV5 and TRBJ2-7; 8 bases map to TRBD2. J lost 6 bases, V lost 1 base, and 5 bases had no gene match. This CDR3 contains 14 residues. CDR1 and CDR2 (germline): LGHNA, YNLKQL (reference sequence). The DNA read from the CDR3 is TGTGCCAGCAGCCAAGTTGGGGGGGAGAGTGAACAGTAC. Encoded protein: CASSQVGGESEQY. The entire CDR3 sequence reads CASSQVGGESEQYF.

Of note for this clone: Genes and germline come from the mouse. The read terminates 1 residue ahead of where the CDR3 ends, so the germline J gene completes it. This rearrangement joins TRBV29 to TRBJ2-7, with 8 bases that match TRBD1. The CDR3 is 12 residues long. J was trimmed by 4 bases and V by 6 bases; bases with no gene match: 2. Germline V gene lookup returns CDR1 MSHET and CDR2 SYDVDS. The CDR3 is CASSRTGYEQYF. Incomplete CDR3 DNA: TGTGCTAGCAGCCGGACAGGGTATGAACAGTAC.

By its share, this clone is medium-sized. All gene names here are mouse names. The sequence runs out 1 residue before the end of the CDR3; the remainder is reconstructed from the germline J gene. The chain is built from TRBV13-1 and TRBJ2-7, with D uncertain. V was cut by 2 bases and J by 0 bases, with 9 bases left in between. Looked up from germline, CDR1 is NSHNY and CDR2 is SYGAGN. This CDR3 region has 14 residues. The CDR3 sequence: CASSELASSYEQYF. CDR3 bases read: TGTGCCAGCAGTGAGCTGGCGAGCTCCTATGAACAGTAC.

This clone was observed a few times. The gene symbols are mouse symbols. From the germline J gene comes the end of the CDR3, since the read stops 1 residue before it. Other DNA sequences in the same sample also yield this CDR3. The chain uses TRBV26 and TRBJ1-1, with a possible D match to TRBD1 (5 bases). Trimming cost V 4 bases and J 0 bases, with 6 bases left between them. Germline CDR1 is KGHPV and CDR2 is FQNQEV (reference sequence). The CDR3 runs to 13 residues. The CDR3 is CASSPGQNTEVFF. The sequenced part of the CDR3 DNA is TGTGCCAGCAGTCCGGGACAGAACACAGAAGTCTTC.

This clone was recorded a few times. Gene labels here are mouse ones. The missing CDR3 end, 1 residue past where the read stops, is filled in from the germline J gene. V is TRBV26 and J is TRBJ2-7; 10 nucleotides line up with TRBD1. Germline loops: CDR1 KGHPV, CDR2 FQNQEV (reference sequence). The CDR3 contains 15 residues. V lost 0 bases and J lost 4; bases outside the gene matches: 3. CDR3 DNA (partial): TGTGCCAGCAGTCTGTCGACGGGACAGGGGTATGAACAGTAC. Its protein product is CASSLSTGQGYEQY. The full CDR3 reads CASSLSTGQGYEQYF.

Regarding this clone: Gene names are mouse gene names. The observed sequence ends 1 residue before the CDR3 terminus, with the missing tail filled in from the germline J gene. The V call is TRBV26, the J call TRBJ2-5; D remains ambiguous. V was pared by 6 bases and J by 0 bases, with 10 bases between. Germline V gives CDR1 KGHPV, CDR2 FQNQEV (reference sequence). The CDR3 totals 14 residues. The CDR3 DNA, read in part, is TGTGCCAGCAGCCGACACTTTAACCAAGACACCCAGTAC. This codes for CASSRHFNQDTQY. The entire CDR3 is CASSRHFNQDTQYF.

This clone was recorded a few times. These gene names are mouse names. The CDR3 is cut off 1 residue early in the read; its end comes from the germline J gene. The V and J genes are TRBV26 and TRBJ1-3, with D perhaps TRBD1 (5 bases). CDR3 length equals 14 residues. The V and J ends lost 2 bases and 4 bases respectively, with 9 bases between them. CDR1 and CDR2 from the germline V gene are KGHPV and FQNQEV (reference sequence). The CDR3: CASSLEGRGNTLYF. The CDR3 bases that were read are TGTGCCAGCAGTCTGGAGGGGAGAGGAAATACGCTCTAT.

About this clone itself: Gene names follow the mouse nomenclature. The read ends 1 residue before the CDR3 terminus; that terminus is restored from the germline J gene. J is TRBJ2-7 and V is TRBV26, with a weak D call TRBD2 (7 bases). The CDR3 consists of 14 residues. Germline lookup yields CDR1 KGHPV and CDR2 FQNQEV (reference sequence). V lost 2 bases to trimming and J lost 2 bases, with 10 bases between them. The part of the CDR3 DNA that was read is TGTGCCAGCAGTCTGGGGGGGCGCCCCTATGAACAGTAC. Translated: CASSLGGRPYEQY. The entire CDR3 protein reads CASSLGGRPYEQYF.

Turning to this clone: Gene names are the mouse ones. The CDR3 goes on 1 residue after the read ends, and that part is filled in from the germline J gene. The chain has TRBV14 and TRBJ1-3; D is undetermined. Trimming pared 0 bases from V and 0 bases from J, leaving 4 bases between. Germline CDR1 is SGHDT and CDR2 is FRDEAV. The CDR3 is made up of 14 amino acids. This chain's CDR3 is CASSFLDSGNTLYF. CDR3 DNA (partial): TGTGCCAGCAGTTTCTTGGATTCTGGAAATACGCTCTAT.

Comment on this clone: Gene names and germline match the mouse. The sequence runs out 1 residue before the end of the CDR3; the remainder is reconstructed from the germline J gene. This sequence joins TRBV14 and TRBJ1-4, with TRBD1 identical over 8 bases. Per germline, CDR1 SGHDT and CDR2 FRDEAV. The CDR3 loop spans 16 amino acids. V was clipped by 2 bases and J by 5 bases; unmatched bases: 8. This CDR3 is CASSLRRTGRNERLFF. Incomplete CDR3 DNA: TGTGCCAGCAGTTTAAGAAGGACAGGGAGGAACGAAAGATTATTT.

This clone was observed a handful of times. The genes are named according to mouse. The sequenced fragment ends 1 residue before the CDR3 boundary, so the rest is inferred from the germline J gene. This chain uses TRBV19 with TRBJ1-1, with a weak D call TRBD1 (5 bases). The CDR3 totals 13 residues. V gave up 2 bases and J gave up 2 bases, with 7 bases separating them. Germline CDR1 FNHDT, CDR2 SITEND (reference sequence). The CDR3 spells CASSIGGNTEVFF. The CDR3 DNA, read in part, is TGTGCCAGCAGTATCGGGGGTAACACAGAAGTCTTC.

Turning to this clone: The gene names here belong to mouse. Read sequence stops 1 residue before the CDR3 end, and the germline J gene provides the missing end. V gene TRBV13-1 combines with J gene TRBJ2-2; D perhaps matches TRBD2 (7 bases). The CDR3 is made up of 16 amino acids. Germline CDR1 and CDR2: NSHNY and SYGAGN. Trimming pared 0 bases from V and 0 bases from J, leaving 9 bases between. The covered CDR3 bases are TGTGCCAGCAGTGATGGGGGGGCCGCAAACACCGGGCAGCTCTAC. It yields the protein CASSDGGAANTGQLY. The whole CDR3 protein is CASSDGGAANTGQLYF.

The sample holds a few counts of this clone. Germline and genes: mouse. The DNA ends 1 residue before the CDR3 does, and the rest of the CDR3 is filled in from the germline J gene. The chain is built from TRBV31 and TRBJ2-4; no definite D call. The CDR3 runs to 12 residues. The V and J ends lost 0 bases and 3 bases respectively, with 4 bases between them. CDR1 and CDR2 from the germline V gene are GKSSPN and SITVG. This CDR3 is CAWSLGQNTLYF. The sequenced part of the CDR3 DNA is TGTGCCTGGAGTCTTGGGCAAAACACCTTGTAC.

This clone was picked up a small number of times. Germline and genes: mouse. The read ends 1 residue early relative to the CDR3; the germline J gene fills the gap. This chain connects TRBV26 to TRBJ1-6; D is uncertain. TRBJ1-6 is assigned to the ORF class and has an uncertain function. The CDR3 sequence is 15 residues long. CDR1 and CDR2 from the germline V gene are KGHPV and FQNQEV (reference sequence). V was pared by 0 bases and J by 5 bases, with 8 bases between. The covered CDR3 bases are TGTGCCAGCAGTCTGTCTCCAGTCAATAATTCGCCCCTCTAC. This gives the protein CASSLSPVNNSPLY. The entire CDR3 sequence reads CASSLSPVNNSPLYF.

This clone was observed a handful of times. Mouse germline and gene names are used. The read falls 1 residue short of the CDR3 end, and the missing part is taken from the germline J gene. The J gene is TRBJ2-2, the V gene TRBV23; TRBD2 is the table's D call and was not checked against the DNA. This CDR3 is built from 15 residues. The germline V gene encodes CDR1 KGHTA and CDR2 FQNQQP. The CDR3 is CSSRTGGAGTGQLYF. Incomplete CDR3 DNA: TGCTCCAGCCGCACTGGGGGGGCGGGCACCGGGCAGCTCTAC.

The sample holds a few counts of this clone. Mouse names are used for the genes. Coverage ceases 1 residue before the CDR3 finishes, and the germline J gene fills in the end. V usage is TRBV31 and J usage is TRBJ2-1; TRBD2 aligns across 7 bases. The CDR3 runs to 13 residues. Germline V gene lookup returns CDR1 GKSSPN and CDR2 SITVG. Trimming removed 0 bases from V and 5 bases from J; junction bases left unmatched: 1. CDR3 amino acids: CAWSLWGDAEQFF. CDR3 bases read: TGTGCCTGGAGTCTGTGGGGGGATGCTGAGCAGTTC.

Details on this clone: Gene names denote mouse genes. With the read ending 1 residue before the CDR3 end, the germline J gene is used to fill in that end. The chain joins TRBV3 to TRBJ2-3; the match to TRBD2 covers 9 bases. The J segment lost 0 bases and the V segment lost 5 bases, leaving 3 bases of the junction unmatched. Germline V gene lookup returns CDR1 SNHLY and CDR2 FYNGKV (reference sequence). This CDR3 region has 15 residues. The CDR3 sequence: CASSRLGVSAETLYF. Partial CDR3 DNA: TGTGCCAGCAGCCGACTGGGGGTTAGTGCAGAAACGCTGTAT.

Concerning this clone: Gene names are mouse gene names. Read data end 1 residue before the CDR3 end; the end is taken from the germline J gene. The chain recombines TRBV4 with TRBJ1-1; tentative D call: TRBD1 (5 bases). This CDR3 spans 12 amino acids. Germline V gives CDR1 LGHDT, CDR2 YNNKQL (reference sequence). Trimming stripped 4 bases from V and 4 bases from J, with 7 bases between. The covered CDR3 bases are TGTGCCAGCAGCTTCAGGGCCACAGAAGTCTTC. Translation: CASSFRATEVF. The complete CDR3 protein is CASSFRATEVFF.

A remark on this clone: Each gene name is a mouse one. The read terminates 1 residue before the CDR3 end, so the remaining end is supplied by the germline J gene. The chain employs TRBV26 and TRBJ2-3; D might be TRBD2 (6 bases). This CDR3 has 14 residues. Trimming cost V 2 bases and J 4 bases, with 10 bases left between them. Germline V CDR1 and CDR2: KGHPV, FQNQEV (reference sequence). The part of the CDR3 DNA that was read is TGTGCCAGCAGTCTGCCGGGGACTCCAGAAACGCTGTAT. As protein: CASSLPGTPETLY. Given in full, the CDR3 is CASSLPGTPETLYF.